A selection of T cell receptor beta chains follows, all from one sample in a study of T cell responses to AZD1222 COVID-19 vaccine. Method: immunoSEQ multiplex PCR; TCRdb's copy keeps in-frame clones and lacks some. The repertoire includes over 110,000 clones, around 90% of them detected once, and around 5% sits in the top ten. Source: peripheral blood, taken on day 0 of AZD1222 vaccination. Receptor source: an adult in good health. Each CDR3 is given with its conserved first and last residue. Not every row has a clone size; where given, it reads once, few, many or a size class.

TRBJ1-4,.,TRBV10-3,CAIRGQSNEKLFF
TRBJ1-2,.,TRBV27,CASRSQQTGLNYGYTF
TRBJ2-1,.,TRBV4-1,CASSQGGGGSGRNEQFF
TRBJ2-3,.,TRBV15,CATSRDRGTDTQYF
TRBJ2-1,.,TRBV27,CANSGKSYNEQFF
TRBJ2-5,.,TRBV5-1,CASSRDRGFGETQYF
TRBJ2-1,.,TRBV9,CASSVASGAYNEQFF
TRBJ2-1,once,TRBV5-1,CASSYGLASDEQFF
TRBJ2-1,.,TRBV11-2,CASSQARGGELYNEQFF
TRBJ2-1,once,TRBV10-3,CAISEPRDSINEQFF
TRBJ1-3,.,TRBV19,CASTAGRNTIYF
TRBJ2-1,.,TRBV7-9,CASSLGLAASSSYNEQFF
TRBJ2-1,.,TRBV27,CASRPIIAYNEQFF
TRBJ2-2,.,TRBV4-2,CASSQEEYSWELFF
TRBJ2-1,.,TRBV5-1,CASSLQANEQFF
TRBJ1-3,.,TRBV5-1,CASSTDPRTGKNTIYF
TRBJ2-1,.,TRBV27,CASSFTGGPSNEQFF
TRBJ2-1,once,TRBV12-3/TRBV12-4,CASTRGVALVQFF
TRBJ2-2,.,TRBV12-3/TRBV12-4,CASSLAGRGELFF
TRBJ1-4,.,TRBV9,CASSVGPGREKLFF
TRBJ1-5,once,TRBV13,CASSLRQSNQPQHF
TRBJ1-1,.,TRBV5-1,CASRQWNTEAFF
TRBJ2-2,.,TRBV19,CASSLRGATGELFF
TRBJ1-5,.,TRBV6-2/TRBV6-3,CASSYSGTGGVNQPQHF
TRBJ1-2,.,TRBV18,CASSPLGGDGYTF
TRBJ2-1,once,TRBV6-5,CASSRFEGDNEQFF
TRBJ1-1,.,TRBV5-1,CASSFGDRTMNTEAFF
TRBJ2-6,.,TRBV6-1,CASSEALGFGANVLTF
TRBJ1-1,.,TRBV29-1,CSVEDREVITEAFF
TRBJ1-4,.,TRBV28,CASSSSQVANEKLFF
TRBJ2-3,.,TRBV4-2,CASSPLTGDTDTQYF